This record covers a single TCR beta chain. Its specific antigen is unknown. The sample holds no much larger clone one base away, and base qualities are not on file. The data originate from a study of cytomegalovirus exposure and HLA in healthy donors (TCRdb year 2017). In the study overall: The 650 to 750 repertoires of the first cohort and the 120 validation repertoires were produced on the same platform, according to a later analysis. The study was designed to test whether signatures of past pathogen exposure could be identified by cataloging public T cell receptors. Along with the approximately 700-subject first cohort, a separate validation cohort of around 110 different subjects was used. To predict cytomegalovirus infection status, the study brought together high-throughput TCR immunosequencing, statistical association of individual TCRs with disease status, and machine learning.

The donors were included in the validation cohort of some 120 subjects, a group kept apart from the roughly 670-subject first cohort. Trimming accounts for 2 bases at V and 4 bases at J, while the number of junction bases matched to no gene is 5. The germline V gene specifies MNHEY as CDR1 and SVGAGI as CDR2. From the cysteine through the phenylalanine, the CDR3 covers 14 amino acids. Of all the DNA, just the CDR3 is kept, 42 bases in frame from base 1. The library was obtained by the immunoSEQ multiplex PCR assay. Per the source publication's procedure: A statistical classification framework was built to diagnose cytomegalovirus status from the catalog of TCR beta chain sequences. TCRdb limited this immuneACCESS table to in-frame rearrangements with V and J called. A share of clones is missing; checked studies link under half to unresolved V genes, and the rest is unexplained. Clonal size and the V and J genes are those of that table, whereas D and trimming came from the DNA. The sample profile shows around 130,000 clones; just under 90% of them were found once. About 3% of the sample lies in the top ten.

What the study reported, not specific to this receptor: Cytomegalovirus status was reported to be diagnosed by the classifier with high specificity and sensitivity in both the original and validation cohorts. According to the authors, the approach could potentially be generalized to other disease states and immunological phenotypes. A total of 150 to 200 TCR beta chains were listed by the study as associated with cytomegalovirus. Of the cluster scores, about 94% were above 0 in a later analysis, which found that TCRs clustered in the first cohort also tended to co-occur in the 95 to 150 validation repertoires. Most TCR sequences were seen in very few donors, while some public TCRs were found in many individuals. A later analysis lacked HLA typing for the validation cohort, so it scored co-occurrence in that cohort across all 110 or so repertoires. In vitro tests confirmed that a few of the cytomegalovirus-associated TCR beta chains recognize cytomegalovirus antigens.

Source material: PBMCs. The chain was built from TRBV6-5 and TRBJ2-7, with 7 bases matching TRBD1. The sequence was collected from a man younger than 40 in good health and CMV-seronegative. The bases are TGTGCCAGCAGTTACAAGGGGGCAGCGTACGAGCAGTACTTC. Its coded protein is CASSYKGAAYEQYF.